Presented here are 6 T cell receptor beta chains from one specimen sequenced in a study of cytomegalovirus exposure and HLA in healthy donors. The PCR used 60 Vbeta and 13 Jbeta primers. Profiled with immunoSEQ multiplex PCR; TCRdb holds only in-frame clones, not every one. This sample has about 140,000 clones; approximately 79% occur once, and the top ten carry less than 1.5%. Sequences were obtained from PBMCs. The receptors come from a female donor in good health and CMV-seronegative.

Details on this clone: A much larger clone sits a single nucleotide away, making a read error possible. V usage is TRBV25-1 and J usage is TRBJ1-1; the D is unclear. This CDR3 spans 12 amino acids. Trimming took off 4 bases at V and 1 base at J, with 4 bases between the two ends. Germline V lookup: CDR1 MGHDK, CDR2 SYGVNS. CDR3: CASSVQNTEAFF. CDR3 coding DNA: TGTGCCAGCAGTGTACAGAACACTGAAGCTTTCTTT.

This clone was seen a handful of times. Here the CDR3 DNA reads TGTGCCAGCTGGGGGGTAGGTAACGAGCAGTACTTC. The encoded protein is CASWGVGNEQYF. The J gene is TRBJ2-7, the V gene TRBV6-1; tentative D call: TRBD2 (6 bases). Looked up from germline, CDR1 is MNHNS and CDR2 is SASEGT. This CDR3 is 12 amino acids long. Trimming removed 8 bases from V and 5 bases from J, with 13 bases in between.

The V and J genes are TRBV9 and TRBJ2-6; possible D gene TRBD1, 5 bases. Germline V CDR1 and CDR2: SGDLS, YYNGEE. The CDR3 extends over 18 amino acids. V lost 0 bases and J 0 bases, leaving 13 bases between the germline ends. The CDR3 spells CASSVAEDTTSGANVLTF. The CDR3 region has the DNA TGTGCCAGCAGCGTAGCTGAGGACACAACCTCTGGGGCCAACGTCCTGACTTTC.

The rearrangement links TRBV6-1 to TRBJ1-5; weak D call: TRBD1 (6 bases). Per the germline V gene, CDR1 is MNHNS and CDR2 is SASEGT. Trimming took 5 bases from V and 4 from J, leaving 12 bases between them. This CDR3 is 14 amino acids long. This CDR3 reads CASSLEDRNQPQHF. CDR3 nucleotide sequence: TGTGCCAGCAGTCTAGAAGACAGGAATCAGCCCCAGCATTTT.

This chain joins TRBV28 and TRBJ2-1; 13 bases are a match to TRBD2. CDR1 is MDHEN and CDR2 is SYDVKM in the germline V gene. The CDR3 loop spans 16 amino acids. J lost 4 bases, V lost 6 bases, and 6 bases had no gene match. The CDR3 is CASSETSGGIYNEQFF. DNA of the CDR3: TGTGCCAGCAGCGAGACTAGCGGGGGGATTTACAATGAGCAGTTCTTC.

The chain combines TRBV9 with TRBJ2-3; TRBD1 agrees at 8 bases. There are 24 residues in the CDR3. Germline V gene sequence: CDR1 SGDLS, CDR2 YYNGEE. V shed 0 bases and J 1 base; nucleotides not matched to a gene: 28. The CDR3 nucleotides read TGTGCCAGCAGCGTAGCCGACGGTGCGGTTTACAGGGGGAATTCGCCCATCGGCACAGATACGCAGTATTTT. The encoded protein is CASSVADGAVYRGNSPIGTDTQYF.